These 22 T cell receptor beta chains were all obtained from the same sample, sequenced in a study of cytomegalovirus exposure and HLA in healthy donors (dated by TCRdb to about 2017). The library was built by means of the immunoSEQ multiplex PCR assay. The multiplex PCR relied on a mix of 60 forward primers for TCR Vbeta segments and 13 reverse primers for TCR Jbeta segments. The clones in this table, taken by TCRdb from immuneACCESS, are in-frame only. Not every clone is retained; where verified, under half of the shortfall comes from an unresolved V gene, and the cause of the rest is unknown. The sample data list 50,000 or so clones, and approximately 68% of these were observed just once. 5% to 7.5% of the sample rests with the top ten. Material for sequencing was PBMCs. These receptor sequences come from a man aged 25-45 years in good health and CMV-seronegative.

The chain has TRBV7-9 and TRBJ2-7; 7 bases match TRBD1. This CDR3 region has 16 residues. CDR1 and CDR2 (germline): SEHNR, FQNEAQ (reference sequence). V lost 6 bases, J lost 3 bases, and 14 bases stayed unmatched. CDR3: CASRSESPGGDYEQYF. The CDR3 DNA sequence: TGTGCCAGCAGGTCCGAGAGCCCAGGGGGAGACTACGAGCAGTACTTC.

This clone appeared once. The V call is TRBV25-1, the J call TRBJ2-7, with D unclear. The germline V and J ends were trimmed by 4 bases and 3 bases, with 10 bases remaining between them. This CDR3 is built from 13 residues. Germline values: CDR1 MGHDK, CDR2 SYGVNS. CDR3 coding DNA: TGTGCCAGCAGTGTCCCGGGTAGCTACGAGCAGTACTTC. This encodes CASSVPGSYEQYF.

The J gene is TRBJ2-5, the V gene TRBV6-5, with 8 bases fitting TRBD1. The CDR3 runs 12 residues. Germline CDR1 is MNHEY and CDR2 is SVGAGI. Trimming at V came to 2 bases and at J to 13 bases, leaving 6 bases not matched to a gene. The CDR3 DNA follows: TGTGCCAGCAGTTACCAACAGGGGGTTCTGTACTTC. The encoded protein is CASSYQQGVLYF.

This clone occurred a few times. The V gene is TRBV6-6, the J gene TRBJ1-5; TRBD1 aligns across 7 bases. This CDR3 contains 15 residues. Germline CDR1 and CDR2: MNHNY and SVGAGI (reference sequence). The trim removed 5 bases at V and 6 bases at J, leaving 10 bases unmatched. CDR3 bases: TGTGCCAGCAGTCCGAAACAGGGGTTCAGTCAGCCCCAGCATTTT. Its protein product is CASSPKQGFSQPQHF.

The chain is built from TRBV30 and TRBJ2-7; 11 nucleotides agree with TRBD1. CDR3 size: 14 residues. CDR1 GTSNPN and CDR2 SVGIG come from the germline V gene (reference sequence). Trimming at V came to 2 bases and at J to 6 bases, leaving 6 bases not matched to a gene. CDR3 sequence: CAWSTGQGASEQYF. CDR3 DNA sequence: TGTGCCTGGAGTACCGGACAGGGGGCATCCGAGCAGTACTTC. Drawing the rest from reference TRBV30 and TRBJ2-7, the complete variable domain is SQTIHQWPATLVQPVGSPLSLECTVEGTSNPNLYWYRQAAGRGLQLLFYSVGIGQISSEVPQNLSASRPQDRQFILSSKKLLLSDSGFYLCAWSTGQGASEQYFGPGTRLTVT.

This clone was recorded once. This chain links TRBV27 with TRBJ2-7; 11 positions agree with TRBD1. CDR3 size: 16 residues. The V gene end was trimmed by 3 bases and the J gene end by 7 bases; junction bases not matched to a gene: 11. Germline CDR1 and CDR2: MNHEY and SMNVEV (reference sequence). The CDR3 spells CASSFLDRGPAGEQYF. As DNA, the CDR3 is TGTGCCAGCAGTTTTTTGGACAGGGGGCCGGCGGGAGAGCAGTACTTC.

The V and J genes are TRBV7-9 and TRBJ2-2; 11 positions match TRBD2. The V gene end was trimmed by 3 bases and the J gene end by 5 bases; junction bases not matched to a gene: 14. CDR1 and CDR2 (germline): SEHNR, FQNEAQ (reference sequence). The CDR3 runs 19 residues. DNA of the CDR3: TGTGCCAGCAGCTTTACCCAGATCCTAGCGGGAGGTAGGACCGGGGAGCTGTTTTTT. This gives the protein CASSFTQILAGGRTGELFF.

The chain combines TRBV5-1 with TRBJ2-1; 11 bases agree with TRBD1. CDR1 SGHRS and CDR2 YFSETQ come from the germline V gene. The junction had 12 bases not matched to a gene; V was cut back by 7 bases and J by 6 bases. The CDR3 totals 16 residues. CDR3 nucleotides: TGCGCCAGCTGCTGGAGTCCCGGGACAGGGGGCAATGAGCAGTTCTTC. Translated, it gives CASCWSPGTGGNEQFF. The entire variable domain, with the rest obtained from reference TRBV5-1 and TRBJ2-1, is as follows: KAGVTQTPRYLIKTRGQQVTLSCSPISGHRSVSWYQQTPGQGLQFLFEYFSETQRNKGNFPGRFSGRQFSNSRSEMNVSTLELGDSALYLCASCWSPGTGGNEQFFGPGTRLTVL.

This clone has more than one count but fewer than ten. V gene TRBV7-8 combines with J gene TRBJ2-5; the match to TRBD2 covers 9 bases. This CDR3 is 17 amino acids long. Germline CDR1 and CDR2: SGHVS and FQNEAQ. V shed 1 base and J 4 bases; nucleotides not matched to a gene: 10. The CDR3 region is CASSLVGLAGSGETQYF. DNA for the CDR3: TGTGCCAGCAGCTTAGTTGGGCTAGCGGGGTCGGGAGAGACCCAGTACTTC.

This clone showed up just a few times. V gene TRBV27 combines with J gene TRBJ1-1, with no clear D. Germline assignment: CDR1 MNHEY and CDR2 SMNVEV (reference sequence). V lost 2 bases and J 0 bases, leaving 19 bases between the germline ends. The CDR3 covers 18 residues. The CDR3 region is CASSLRYPLSAVNTEAFF. In DNA form, the CDR3 reads TGTGCCAGCAGTTTAAGGTATCCTTTAAGCGCCGTGAACACTGAAGCTTTCTTT.

This clone was detected only a few times. V is TRBV6-4 and J is TRBJ1-5; 10 bases fit TRBD1. The CDR3 is 15 amino acids. Germline CDR1 is MRHNA and CDR2 is SNTAGT. The V gene end was trimmed by 4 bases and the J gene end by 2 bases; junction bases not matched to a gene: 2. In DNA form, the CDR3 reads TGTGCCAGCAGTGCCGGGACAGGGGGCAATCAGCCCCAGCATTTT. Translated, it gives CASSAGTGGNQPQHF.

This clone was seen just once. The CDR3 DNA follows: TGCGCCAGCAGCCATAGCGGGAGCTCCTACGAGCAGTACTTC. Amino acids: CASSHSGSSYEQYF. The chain is built from TRBV4-1 and TRBJ2-7; 9 bases line up with TRBD2. Germline trimming cut 3 bases from V and 0 bases from J; bases unmatched to any gene: 0. Germline CDR1 reads MGHRA; CDR2 reads YSYEKL. The length of the CDR3 is 14 residues.

This clone was found once. The chain recombines TRBV7-9 with TRBJ1-2, with D possibly being TRBD1 (5 bases). The CDR3 is made up of 14 amino acids. The germline gives CDR1 SEHNR, CDR2 FQNEAQ (reference sequence). With 5 bases removed from V and 4 bases from J, the gap between germline ends came to 14 bases. CDR3 nucleotide sequence: TGTGCCAGCAGCCCAGGCCGGGGGGGCTATGGCTACACCTTC. Protein sequence: CASSPGRGGYGYTF.

This clone was seen a few times. Germline and junction disagree at one end, which may indicate a read error. The sample has other DNA sequences that encode this CDR3 too. J is TRBJ2-7 and V is TRBV29-1; TRBD2 matches at 8 bases. Germline V gene sequence: CDR1 SQVTM, CDR2 ANQGSEA. The CDR3 has 14 residues. Here the CDR3 DNA reads TGTAGCGTTGTGTACGGGACTAGAGGCGACGAGCAGTATTTC. It encodes CSVVYGTRGDEQYF.

Only a few counts were recorded for this clone. This sequence joins TRBV4-1 and TRBJ2-7; TRBD1 matches at 10 bases. The germline V gene has CDR1 MGHRA and CDR2 YSYEKL. The CDR3 has 15 amino acids. J lost 6 bases, V lost 1 base, and 6 bases had no gene match. This CDR3 reads CASSQAGQGRREQYF. The CDR3, as DNA: TGCGCCAGCAGCCAAGCGGGACAGGGGAGGCGCGAGCAGTACTTC.

This chain connects TRBV5-6 to TRBJ1-4; D gene uncertain. The CDR3 runs 16 residues. V gave up 4 bases and J gave up 4 bases, with 17 bases separating them. Per germline, CDR1 SGHDT and CDR2 YYEEEE. CDR3 loop: CASSKPGDWGNEKLFF. CDR3 nucleotides: TGTGCCAGCAGCAAACCGGGAGACTGGGGTAATGAAAAACTGTTTTTT.

The chain has TRBV27 and TRBJ2-7; unclear D gene. The CDR3 has 12 amino acids. CDR1 and CDR2 from the germline V gene are MNHEY and SMNVEV (reference sequence). V was pared by 5 bases and J by 1 base, with 6 bases between. CDR3 residues: CASSAQSYEQYF. The CDR3 nucleotides read TGTGCCAGCAGTGCCCAGTCCTACGAGCAGTACTTC.

The chain joins TRBV7-7 to TRBJ2-5; possible D gene TRBD1, 5 bases. The CDR3 is made up of 13 amino acids. The germline gives CDR1 SSHAT, CDR2 FNYEAQ (reference sequence). V was trimmed by 2 bases and J by 6 bases, leaving 10 bases between them. CDR3 in amino acids: CASSLTQGKTQYF. CDR3 DNA: TGTGCCAGCAGCTTAACTCAGGGAAAGACCCAGTACTTC.

This sequence joins TRBV6-5 and TRBJ1-2; weak D call: TRBD1 (5 bases). The CDR3 loop spans 15 amino acids. CDR1 MNHEY and CDR2 SVGAGI come from the germline V gene. The V end lost 4 bases, the J end lost 4 bases, and 16 bases lay between the germline ends. The CDR3 nucleotides read TGTGCCAGCAGTTTTGATCGGGGGTCTGGCTATGGCTACACCTTC. As protein: CASSFDRGSGYGYTF.

The rearrangement joins TRBV4-1 to TRBJ2-3, with a possible D match to TRBD1 (9 bases). The CDR3 covers 22 residues. Trimming stripped 4 bases from V and 4 bases from J, with 36 bases between. Germline-derived CDR1 and CDR2 are MGHRA and YSYEKL. The CDR3 loop is CASSPVPGQGRRAAGVADTQYF. The DNA of the CDR3 is TGCGCCAGCAGCCCTGTCCCGGGACAGGGAAGGAGGGCAGCGGGAGTCGCAGATACGCAGTATTTT.

This clone appeared once. The chain carries TRBV6-5 and TRBJ1-4; TRBD1 aligns across 7 bases. J was trimmed by 6 bases and V by 2 bases; bases with no gene match: 3. The CDR3 has 14 residues. The V gene's germline CDR1 is MNHEY and CDR2 SVGAGI. The CDR3 sequence is CASSYGTDDEKLFF. The CDR3 nucleotides are TGTGCCAGCAGTTACGGGACAGACGATGAAAAACTGTTTTTT.

CDR3 sequence (DNA): TGTGCCAGCAGCCGACTGCGGGTCGGCTATGGCTACACCTTC. This encodes CASSRLRVGYGYTF. The chain joins TRBV6-5 to TRBJ1-2; D is unclear. The CDR3 length is 14 residues. The V and J ends lost 6 bases and 4 bases respectively, with 15 bases between them. Looked up from germline, CDR1 is MNHEY and CDR2 is SVGAGI.